Presented here are 10 T cell receptor beta chains from one specimen sequenced in a study of cytomegalovirus exposure and HLA in healthy donors. PCR employed 60 Vbeta and 13 Jbeta primers. Sequencing was performed with immunoSEQ multiplex PCR; in TCRdb, only in-frame clones are kept and a portion is missing. The sample holds more than 95,000 clones; more than 65% are singletons and the top ten take around 1.8%. Sequencing was done on a sample of PBMCs. Receptors were obtained from a man between 18 and 35 years old in good health and CMV-seronegative.

The chain combines TRBV6-5 with TRBJ1-1; 9 bases are shared with TRBD1. This CDR3 is built from 16 residues. V trimming: 4 bases; J trimming: 1 base; junction bases outside the gene matches: 7. Per germline, CDR1 MNHEY and CDR2 SVGAGI. The CDR3 loop reads CASSSTGGKGNTEAFF. The CDR3 DNA follows: TGTGCCAGCAGTTCTACAGGGGGCAAGGGGAACACTGAAGCTTTCTTT.

The chain is built from TRBV5-6 and TRBJ2-7; a possible D gene is TRBD2 (7 bases). The CDR3 consists of 15 residues. The germline V gene encodes CDR1 SGHDT and CDR2 YYEEEE. V lost 2 bases to trimming and J lost 0 bases, with 12 bases between them. The CDR3 sequence is CASSFRGAPSYEQYF. As DNA, the CDR3 is TGTGCCAGCAGCTTCCGGGGGGCCCCCTCCTACGAGCAGTACTTC.

The chain links TRBV7-2 to TRBJ2-7; TRBD1 aligns across 10 bases. This CDR3 has 15 residues. Germline loops: CDR1 SGHTA, CDR2 FQGNSA. Losses at the gene ends were 0 bases for V and 2 bases for J; bases not matched to a gene: 1. CDR3 residues: CASSLAGTGAYEQYF. For the CDR3, the DNA is TGTGCCAGCAGCTTAGCCGGGACAGGGGCCTACGAGCAGTACTTC. Full variable domain (missing parts from reference TRBV7-2 and TRBJ2-7): GAGVSQSPSNKVTEKGKDVELRCDPISGHTALYWYRQSLGQGLEFLIYFQGNSAPDKSGLPSDRFSAERTGGSVSTLTIQRTQQEDSAVYLCASSLAGTGAYEQYFGPGTRLTVT.

This clone was seen just once. The gene calls are TRBV5-1 and TRBJ2-1; 9 bases are a match to TRBD1. In germline, CDR1 is SGHRS, CDR2 YFSETQ. J lost 7 bases, V lost 4 bases, and 12 bases had no gene match. The CDR3 totals 16 residues. CDR3 region: CASSRLQGAKINEQFF. CDR3 in DNA: TGCGCCAGCAGCAGGTTACAGGGGGCAAAAATTAATGAGCAGTTCTTC.

The V and J genes are TRBV2 and TRBJ2-7; 7 bases line up with TRBD1. This CDR3 comprises 16 residues. Per germline, CDR1 SNHLY and CDR2 FYNNEI. V lost 6 bases, J lost 3 bases, and 14 bases stayed unmatched. CDR3 in DNA: TGTGCCAGCAGGGGGTGGATGGGACAGAACCTCTACGAGCAGTACTTC. Translation gives CASRGWMGQNLYEQYF.

V usage is TRBV13 and J usage is TRBJ2-7; 9 bases agree with TRBD1. V trimming: 5 bases; J trimming: 3 bases; junction bases outside the gene matches: 2. The CDR3 sequence is 13 residues long. Germline CDR1 is PRHDT and CDR2 is FYEKMQ (reference sequence). CDR3 bases: TGTGCCAGCAGCGGGGACAGGGACTACGAGCAGTACTTC. This codes for CASSGDRDYEQYF.

J is TRBJ1-1 and V is TRBV9; D is uncertain. The germline V gene has CDR1 SGDLS and CDR2 YYNGEE. CDR3 length: 14 residues. Trimming shortened V by 0 bases and J by 1 base, and 7 bases separated the two germline ends. The CDR3 DNA sequence: TGTGCCAGCAGCGTAGTCGCGGCGAACACTGAAGCTTTCTTT. Residues: CASSVVAANTEAFF.

CDR3 sequence (DNA): TGTGCCAGTAGTAACCGGGGCCCGGAGGGCTACGAGCAGTACTTC. Its translation is CASSNRGPEGYEQYF. V and J are TRBV19 and TRBJ2-5, with D tentatively TRBD2 (6 bases). The J call may not be correct, given that the DNA end is closer to TRBJ2-7. The CDR3 covers 15 residues. Germline V lookup: CDR1 LNHDA, CDR2 SQIVND (reference sequence).

This clone has only one observation. The V and J genes are TRBV7-2 and TRBJ2-1; possibly TRBD2 for D (7 bases). The ends were cut back, 6 bases at V and 0 bases at J, with 18 bases in the middle. The germline V gene has CDR1 SGHTA and CDR2 FQGNSA. The CDR3 spans 17 residues. CDR3 DNA: TGTGCCAGCAGGTCCCGGGGGGCAGATTTCTCCTACAATGAGCAGTTCTTC. Translating gives CASRSRGADFSYNEQFF.

The chain carries TRBV7-2 and TRBJ2-7; D uncertain. Germline V gene data show CDR1 as SGHTA and CDR2 as FQGNSA. The CDR3 runs 14 residues. Trimming left V 1 base short and J 5 bases short, with 12 bases between. The CDR3 DNA reads as TGTGCCAGCAGCTTAGACGTTCAGCGAGACGAGCAGTACTTC. It yields the protein CASSLDVQRDEQYF.